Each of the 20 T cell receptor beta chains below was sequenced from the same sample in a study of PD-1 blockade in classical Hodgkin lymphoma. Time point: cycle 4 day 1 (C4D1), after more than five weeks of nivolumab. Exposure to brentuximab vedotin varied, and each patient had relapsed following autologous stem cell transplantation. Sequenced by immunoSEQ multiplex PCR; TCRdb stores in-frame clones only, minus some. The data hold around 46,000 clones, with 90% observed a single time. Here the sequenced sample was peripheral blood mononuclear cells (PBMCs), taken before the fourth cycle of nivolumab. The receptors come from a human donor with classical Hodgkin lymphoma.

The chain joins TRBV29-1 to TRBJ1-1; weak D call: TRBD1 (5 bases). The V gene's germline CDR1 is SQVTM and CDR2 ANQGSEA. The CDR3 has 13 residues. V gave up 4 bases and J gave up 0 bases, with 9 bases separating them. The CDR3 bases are TGCAGCGTTGGGGGGGTCATGAACACTGAAGCTTTCTTT. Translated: CSVGGVMNTEAFF. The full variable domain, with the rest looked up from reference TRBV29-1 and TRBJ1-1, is SAVISQKPSRDICQRGTSLTIQCQVDSQVTMMFWYRQQPGQSLTLIATANQGSEATYESGFVIDKFPISRPNLTFSTLTVSNMSPEDSSIYLCSVGGVMNTEAFFGQGTRLTVV.

CDR3 nucleotide sequence: TGTGCCTGGAGTGTATCCGACAGGGGAGAAAAACTGTTTTTT. It is translated as CAWSVSDRGEKLFF. The chain couples TRBV30 to TRBJ1-4; 8 nucleotides line up with TRBD1. V lost 0 bases, J lost 8 bases, and 5 bases stayed unmatched. The CDR3 has 14 amino acids. The germline gives CDR1 GTSNPN, CDR2 SVGIG (reference sequence).

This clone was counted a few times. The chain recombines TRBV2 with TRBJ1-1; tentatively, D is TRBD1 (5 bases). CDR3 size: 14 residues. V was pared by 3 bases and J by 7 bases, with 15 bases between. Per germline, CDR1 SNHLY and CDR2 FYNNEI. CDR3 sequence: CASSDVETVDEAFF. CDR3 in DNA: TGTGCCAGCAGTGATGTCGAGACAGTCGATGAAGCTTTCTTT.

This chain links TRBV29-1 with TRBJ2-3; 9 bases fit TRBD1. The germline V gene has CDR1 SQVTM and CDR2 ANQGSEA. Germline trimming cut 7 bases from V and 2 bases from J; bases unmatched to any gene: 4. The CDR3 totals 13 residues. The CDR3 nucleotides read TGCAGCGCTGACAGGGGGTACACAGATACGCAGTATTTT. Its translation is CSADRGYTDTQYF.

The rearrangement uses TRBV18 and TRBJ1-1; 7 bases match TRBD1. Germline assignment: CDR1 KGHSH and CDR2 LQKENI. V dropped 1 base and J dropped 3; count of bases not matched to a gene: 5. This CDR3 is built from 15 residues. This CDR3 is CASSPQGAGDTEAFF. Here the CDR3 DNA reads TGTGCCAGCTCACCACAGGGGGCCGGGGACACTGAAGCTTTCTTT.

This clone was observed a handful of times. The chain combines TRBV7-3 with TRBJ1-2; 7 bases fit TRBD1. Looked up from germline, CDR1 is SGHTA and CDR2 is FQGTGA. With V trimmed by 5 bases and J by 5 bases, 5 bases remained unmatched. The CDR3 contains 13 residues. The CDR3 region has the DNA TGTGCCAGCAGCCCCGGGACAGCGTATGGCTACACCTTC. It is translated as CASSPGTAYGYTF.

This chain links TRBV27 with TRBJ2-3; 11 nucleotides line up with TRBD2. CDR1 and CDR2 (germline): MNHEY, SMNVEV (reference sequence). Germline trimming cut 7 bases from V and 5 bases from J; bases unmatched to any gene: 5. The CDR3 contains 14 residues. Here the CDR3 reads CASTLLAGEDTQYF. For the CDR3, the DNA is TGTGCCAGCACCTTACTAGCGGGAGAAGATACGCAGTATTTT.

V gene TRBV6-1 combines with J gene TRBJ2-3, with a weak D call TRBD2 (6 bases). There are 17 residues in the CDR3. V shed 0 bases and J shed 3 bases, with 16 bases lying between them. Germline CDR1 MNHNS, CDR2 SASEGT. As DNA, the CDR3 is TGTGCCAGCAGTGAAGCCGCCGTTTTTGGGGGGACAGATACGCAGTATTTT. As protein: CASSEAAVFGGTDTQYF.

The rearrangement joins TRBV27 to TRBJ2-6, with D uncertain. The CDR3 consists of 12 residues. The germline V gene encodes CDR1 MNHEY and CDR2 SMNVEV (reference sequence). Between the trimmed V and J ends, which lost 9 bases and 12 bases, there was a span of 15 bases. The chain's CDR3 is CASKGPSSVLTF. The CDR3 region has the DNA TGTGCCAGTAAGGGCCCCTCGTCCGTCCTGACTTTC.

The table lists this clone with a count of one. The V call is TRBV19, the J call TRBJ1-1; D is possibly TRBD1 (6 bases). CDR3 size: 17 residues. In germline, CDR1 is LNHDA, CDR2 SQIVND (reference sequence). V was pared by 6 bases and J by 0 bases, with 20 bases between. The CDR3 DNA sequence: TGTGCCAGTAGCATGAACAGGGACGGGTTTATGAACACTGAAGCTTTCTTT. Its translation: CASSMNRDGFMNTEAFF.

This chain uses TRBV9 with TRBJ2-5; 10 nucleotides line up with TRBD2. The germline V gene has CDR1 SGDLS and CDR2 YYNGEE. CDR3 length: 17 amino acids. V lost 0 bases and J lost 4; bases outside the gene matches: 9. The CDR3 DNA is TGTGCCAGCAGCGTAGTCCCCGCAGCGGGAGGGGGAGAGACCCAGTACTTC. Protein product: CASSVVPAAGGGETQYF.

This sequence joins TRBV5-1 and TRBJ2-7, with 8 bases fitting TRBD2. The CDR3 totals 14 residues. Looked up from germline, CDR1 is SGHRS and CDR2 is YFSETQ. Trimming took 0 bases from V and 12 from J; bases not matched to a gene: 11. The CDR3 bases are TGCGCCAGCAGCTTGGAAGGGGTAGCGGGATGGCCGTACTTC. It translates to CASSLEGVAGWPYF.

CDR3 sequence: CASSLGGLAGLNEQFF. CDR3 DNA sequence: TGCGCCAGCAGCTTGGGGGGACTAGCGGGCCTAAATGAGCAGTTCTTC. The chain links TRBV5-1 to TRBJ2-1; TRBD2 agrees at 12 bases. The V and J ends lost 0 bases and 7 bases, in that order; junction bases with no gene match: 5. The CDR3 consists of 16 residues. Germline loops: CDR1 SGHRS, CDR2 YFSETQ.

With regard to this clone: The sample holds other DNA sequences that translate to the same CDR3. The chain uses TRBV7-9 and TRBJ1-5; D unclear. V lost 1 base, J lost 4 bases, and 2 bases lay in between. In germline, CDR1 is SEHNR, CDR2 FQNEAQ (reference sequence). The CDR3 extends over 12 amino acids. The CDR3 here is CASSLGNQPQHF. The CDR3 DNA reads TGTGCCAGCAGCTTAGGGAATCAGCCCCAGCATTTT.

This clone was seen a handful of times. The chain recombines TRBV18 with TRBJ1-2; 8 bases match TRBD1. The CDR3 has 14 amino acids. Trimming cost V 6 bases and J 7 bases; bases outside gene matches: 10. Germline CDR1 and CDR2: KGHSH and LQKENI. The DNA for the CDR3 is TGTGCCAGCTCGACAGAAGGACAGGGTGGTGGCTACACCTTC. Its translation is CASSTEGQGGGYTF.

In DNA, the CDR3 is TGCAGCGTTGCGGACAGGACCTCTGGCGAGCAGTACTTC. Translated, it gives CSVADRTSGEQYF. The V gene is TRBV29-1, the J gene TRBJ2-7; 7 bases line up with TRBD1. CDR1 and CDR2 (germline): SQVTM, ANQGSEA. Germline trimming cut 4 bases from V and 6 bases from J; bases unmatched to any gene: 9. CDR3 length: 13 amino acids.

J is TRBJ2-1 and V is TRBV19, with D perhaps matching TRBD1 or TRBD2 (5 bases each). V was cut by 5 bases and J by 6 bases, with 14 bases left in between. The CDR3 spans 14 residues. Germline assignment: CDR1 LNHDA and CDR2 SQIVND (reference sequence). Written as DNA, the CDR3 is TGTGCCAGTAGTGGAGGTGGGGCTATCAATGAGCAGTTCTTC. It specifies CASSGGGAINEQFF.

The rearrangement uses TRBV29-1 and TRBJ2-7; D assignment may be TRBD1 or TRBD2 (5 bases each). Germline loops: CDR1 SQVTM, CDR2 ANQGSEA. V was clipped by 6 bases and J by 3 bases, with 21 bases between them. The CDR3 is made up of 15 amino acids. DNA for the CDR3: TGCAGCGTGGCTAGCAGGGAAGTTAATAGCTACGAGCAGTACTTC. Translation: CSVASREVNSYEQYF.

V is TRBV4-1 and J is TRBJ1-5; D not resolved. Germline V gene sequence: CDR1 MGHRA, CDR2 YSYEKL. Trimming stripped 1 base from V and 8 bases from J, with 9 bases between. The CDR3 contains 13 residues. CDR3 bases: TGCGCCAGCAGCCAAGGGGTGGGGAAGCCCCAGCATTTT. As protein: CASSQGVGKPQHF.

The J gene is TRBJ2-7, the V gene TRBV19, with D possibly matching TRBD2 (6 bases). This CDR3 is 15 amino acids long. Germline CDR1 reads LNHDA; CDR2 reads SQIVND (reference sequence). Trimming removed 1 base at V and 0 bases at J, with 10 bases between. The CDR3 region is CASSIATSSSYEQYF. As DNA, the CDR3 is TGTGCCAGTAGTATAGCTACTAGCAGCTCCTACGAGCAGTACTTC.